These 13 T cell receptor beta chains were all obtained from the same sample, sequenced in a study of blood T cell repertoires in COVID-19. Method: immunoSEQ multiplex PCR; TCRdb's copy keeps in-frame clones and lacks some. This table has some 140,000 clones, roughly 80% appearing once. The specimen sequenced was peripheral blood. These receptors came from a woman older than 75 with acute or convalescent COVID-19.

This chain joins TRBV28 and TRBJ1-2; D is undetermined. This CDR3 has 11 residues. V lost 6 bases, J lost 7 bases, and 9 bases lay in between. Germline V gives CDR1 MDHEN, CDR2 SYDVKM. The CDR3 protein is CASSRLGGYTF. The CDR3 coding sequence is TGTGCCAGCAGCCGACTCGGTGGCTACACCTTC.

The chain couples TRBV6-5 to TRBJ2-1, with 7 positions matching TRBD1. CDR1 MNHEY and CDR2 SVGAGI come from the germline V gene. V shed 10 bases and J 8 bases; nucleotides not matched to a gene: 14. This CDR3 has 14 residues. Here the CDR3 reads CATAYRGDLDEQFF. For the CDR3, the DNA is TGTGCCACCGCTTACAGGGGTGATCTGGATGAGCAGTTCTTC.

The chain combines TRBV5-4 with TRBJ1-1; 11 bases line up with TRBD1. The CDR3 is 18 residues long. Germline V gene lookup returns CDR1 SGHNT and CDR2 YYREEE (reference sequence). The ends lost 3 bases at V and 0 bases at J; junction bases unmatched: 10. CDR3 protein: CASSSGQGAPNLNTEAFF. The CDR3 DNA reads as TGTGCCAGCAGCTCCGGACAGGGGGCGCCCAATTTGAACACTGAAGCTTTCTTT.

The rearrangement joins TRBV18 to TRBJ1-3; 8 positions agree with TRBD1. Unmatched junction bases numbered 6, after V lost 2 bases and J lost 0 bases. This CDR3 has 17 residues. CDR1 KGHSH and CDR2 LQKENI come from the germline V gene. The CDR3 is CASSPGQGSNSGNTIYF. The CDR3 DNA reads TGTGCCAGCTCACCAGGACAGGGTTCGAACTCTGGAAACACCATATATTTT.

This clone was found once. The chain recombines TRBV14 with TRBJ2-1; 7 nucleotides line up with TRBD1. The CDR3 runs to 15 residues. The V gene end was trimmed by 1 base and the J gene end by 3 bases; junction bases not matched to a gene: 3. CDR1 SGHDN and CDR2 FVKESK come from the germline V gene. In nucleotides, the CDR3 is TGTGCCAGCAGCCAAGGAGGGGGCGGCTACAATGAGCAGTTCTTC. Its protein product is CASSQGGGGYNEQFF.

V usage is TRBV10-3 and J usage is TRBJ1-5; D perhaps matches TRBD1 (6 bases). CDR3 length: 14 residues. V lost 8 bases and J lost 6, with 17 bases in between. Germline V CDR1 and CDR2: ENHRY, SYGVKD. CDR3 amino acids: CAIRGGGGGQPQHF. The CDR3 nucleotides read TGTGCCATCCGCGGGGGCGGGGGTGGTCAGCCCCAGCATTTT.

The CDR3 here is CASSVVGAVQETQYF. The CDR3, as DNA: TGTGCCAGCAGCGTAGTCGGAGCCGTCCAAGAGACCCAGTACTTC. The chain couples TRBV9 to TRBJ2-5; no reliable D call. Trimming removed 0 bases at V and 1 base at J, with 10 bases between. Germline V gene lookup returns CDR1 SGDLS and CDR2 YYNGEE. CDR3 length: 15 amino acids.

The gene calls are TRBV6-5 and TRBJ1-2; D unresolved. CDR1 is MNHEY and CDR2 is SVGAGI in the germline V gene. The CDR3 loop spans 12 amino acids. Trimming took off 8 bases at V and 8 bases at J, with 15 bases between the two ends. This CDR3 is CASHDRGIGYTF. The CDR3 nucleotides are TGTGCCAGCCATGACCGAGGCATCGGCTACACCTTC.

This clone was seen just once. J is TRBJ1-5 and V is TRBV7-8; tentative D call: TRBD1 (5 bases). Per the germline V gene, CDR1 is SGHVS and CDR2 is FQNEAQ. With 5 bases removed from V and 3 bases from J, the gap between germline ends came to 17 bases. The CDR3 runs to 16 residues. CDR3 DNA: TGTGCCAGCAGCAAAGGGCGGGGGTTTGACAATCAGCCCCAGCATTTT. This codes for CASSKGRGFDNQPQHF. Combining the CDR3 with reference TRBV7-8 and TRBJ1-5 gives the whole variable domain GAGVSQSPRYKVAKRGQDVALRCDPISGHVSLFWYQQALGQGPEFLTYFQNEAQLDKSGLPSDRFFAERPEGSVSTLKIQRTQQEDSAVYLCASSKGRGFDNQPQHFGDGTRLSIL.

The chain joins TRBV7-2 to TRBJ2-1; 12 positions match TRBD1. After removal of 1 base from V and 6 bases from J, the junction contained 7 bases not matched to a gene. This CDR3 has 17 amino acids. Germline V gene sequence: CDR1 SGHTA, CDR2 FQGNSA. The CDR3 is CASSLGVRDRGRNEQFF. CDR3 DNA: TGTGCCAGCAGCTTAGGGGTAAGGGACAGGGGGCGCAATGAGCAGTTCTTC.

V usage is TRBV19 and J usage is TRBJ1-4; no definite D call. Per the germline V gene, CDR1 is LNHDA and CDR2 is SQIVND (reference sequence). The V end lost 4 bases, the J end lost 5 bases, and 8 bases lay between the germline ends. The CDR3 totals 13 residues. The DNA for the CDR3 is TGTGCCAGTAGTACCCACCAGAATGAAAAACTGTTTTTT. Translating it yields CASSTHQNEKLFF. Filled out from reference TRBV19 and TRBJ1-4, the complete variable domain reads DGGITQSPKYLFRKEGQNVTLSCEQNLNHDAMYWYRQDPGQGLRLIYYSQIVNDFQKGDIAEGYSVSREKKESFPLTVTSAQKNPTAFYLCASSTHQNEKLFFGSGTQLSVL.

This clone has only one observation. This chain uses TRBV19 with TRBJ2-5; D is ambiguous. Germline CDR1 is LNHDA and CDR2 is SQIVND (reference sequence). The V end lost 8 bases, the J end lost 1 base, and 11 bases lay between the germline ends. The CDR3 covers 13 residues. The CDR3, as DNA: TGTGCCAGTGGTACGCAGGCCCAAGAGACCCAGTACTTC. It codes for CASGTQAQETQYF.

This clone was counted only a few times. This chain joins TRBV5-1 and TRBJ1-2; possibly TRBD1 for D (6 bases). CDR1 is SGHRS and CDR2 is YFSETQ in the germline V gene. Trimming took 2 bases from V and 4 from J, leaving 18 bases between them. This CDR3 is built from 16 residues. In DNA, the CDR3 is TGCGCCAGCAGCTTAGGAGCCGGGACAACCCTCTATGGCTACACCTTC. Translating gives CASSLGAGTTLYGYTF.